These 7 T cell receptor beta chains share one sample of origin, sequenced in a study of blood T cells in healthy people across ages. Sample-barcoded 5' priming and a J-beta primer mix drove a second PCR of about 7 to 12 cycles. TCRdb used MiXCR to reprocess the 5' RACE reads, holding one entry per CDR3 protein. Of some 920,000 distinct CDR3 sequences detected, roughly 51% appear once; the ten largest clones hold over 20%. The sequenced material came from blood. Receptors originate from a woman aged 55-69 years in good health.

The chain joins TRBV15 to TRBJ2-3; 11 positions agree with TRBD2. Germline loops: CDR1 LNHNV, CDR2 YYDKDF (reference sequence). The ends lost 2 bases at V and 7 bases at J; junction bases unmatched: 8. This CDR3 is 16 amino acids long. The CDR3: CATSRTLAGGFYTQYF. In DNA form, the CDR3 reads TGTGCCACCAGCAGAACCCTAGCGGGAGGTTTTTATACGCAGTATTTT.

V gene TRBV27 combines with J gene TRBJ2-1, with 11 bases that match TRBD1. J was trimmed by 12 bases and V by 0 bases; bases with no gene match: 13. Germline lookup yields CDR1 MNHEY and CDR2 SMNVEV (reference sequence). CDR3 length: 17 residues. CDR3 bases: TGTGCCAGCAGTTTATCTGGGACAGGGGGTTATCCGAGCGGGCAGTTCTTC. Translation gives CASSLSGTGGYPSGQFF.

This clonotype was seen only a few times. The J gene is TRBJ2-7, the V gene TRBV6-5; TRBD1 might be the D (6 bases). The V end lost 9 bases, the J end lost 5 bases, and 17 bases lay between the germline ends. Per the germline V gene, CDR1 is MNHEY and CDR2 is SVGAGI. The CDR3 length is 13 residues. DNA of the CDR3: TGTGCCAGTATTCCCCGTGGGGGCCACGAGCAGTACTTC. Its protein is CASIPRGGHEQYF.

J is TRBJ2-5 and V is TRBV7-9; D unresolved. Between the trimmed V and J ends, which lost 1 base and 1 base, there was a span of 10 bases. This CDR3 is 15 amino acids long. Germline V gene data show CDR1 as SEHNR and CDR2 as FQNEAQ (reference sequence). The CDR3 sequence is CASSLDTSFQETQYF. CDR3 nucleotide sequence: TGTGCCAGCAGCTTAGATACGAGTTTCCAAGAGACCCAGTACTTC.

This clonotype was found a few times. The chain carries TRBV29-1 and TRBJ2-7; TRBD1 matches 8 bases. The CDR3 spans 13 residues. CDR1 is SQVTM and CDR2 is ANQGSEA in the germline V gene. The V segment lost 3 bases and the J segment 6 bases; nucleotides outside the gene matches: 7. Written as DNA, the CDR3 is TGCAGCGTTGATCCCGGACAGGGTATCGAGCAGTACTTC. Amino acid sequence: CSVDPGQGIEQYF.

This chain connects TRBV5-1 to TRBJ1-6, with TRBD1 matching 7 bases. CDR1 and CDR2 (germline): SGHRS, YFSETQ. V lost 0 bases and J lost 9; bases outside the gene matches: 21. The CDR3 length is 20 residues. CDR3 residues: CASSLVAGDSKILRSSPLHF. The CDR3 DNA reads TGCGCCAGCAGCTTGGTGGCCGGGGACAGTAAGATACTTAGGTCTTCACCCCTCCACTTT.

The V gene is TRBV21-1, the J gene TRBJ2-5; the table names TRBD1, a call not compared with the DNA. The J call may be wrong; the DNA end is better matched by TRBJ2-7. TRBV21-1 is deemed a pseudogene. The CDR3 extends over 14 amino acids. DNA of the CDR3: TGTGCCAGCAGCAAAGTAGACAGGGGGGACGAGCAGTACTTC. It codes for CASSKVDRGDEQYF.